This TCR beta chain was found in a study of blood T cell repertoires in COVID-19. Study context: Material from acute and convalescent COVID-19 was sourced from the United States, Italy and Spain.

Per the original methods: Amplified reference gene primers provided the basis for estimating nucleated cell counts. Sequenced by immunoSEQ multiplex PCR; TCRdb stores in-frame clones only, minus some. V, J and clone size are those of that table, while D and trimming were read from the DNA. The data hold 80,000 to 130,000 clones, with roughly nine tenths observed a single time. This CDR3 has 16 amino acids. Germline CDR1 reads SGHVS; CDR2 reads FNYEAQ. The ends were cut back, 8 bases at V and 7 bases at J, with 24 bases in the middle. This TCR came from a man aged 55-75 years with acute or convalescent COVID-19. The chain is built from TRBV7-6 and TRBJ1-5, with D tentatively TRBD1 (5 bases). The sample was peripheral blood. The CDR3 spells CASSLSISGAGQPQHF. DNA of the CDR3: TGTGCCAGCTCCTTATCGATCAGCGGGGCAGGGCAGCCCCAGCATTTT.